This T cell receptor beta chain was documented in a study of shared clonotypes between healthy human individuals. General study points: Large depth notwithstanding, sorted-subset sequencing proved incomplete by rarefaction. When naive CD4 clonotypes were compared across a few donors, about 5% were shared. Clonotypes shared by all four donors outscored non-shared clonotypes in generation probability.

Comment on this clone: Its antigen is unknown.

In the naive CD8 group, cells lacked CD45RO and were positively selected for CCR7, so terminally differentiated effector memory CD45RA+ cells were left out. None of the donors, who were healthy HIV-negative adults, had recently had acute infections or vaccinations. Only in-frame clones appear in the TCRdb table, and some are missing; sequencing was by immunoSEQ multiplex PCR. The sample records about 2 million clones, about 95% being singletons. The clonotype originates from a man aged 18 to 35 in good health. The sample consisted of naive CD8+ T cells sorted from blood.

CDR3 in amino acids: CSVAEDRAYGYTF. CDR3 coding DNA: TGCAGCGTCGCCGAGGACAGGGCCTATGGCTACACCTTC. The chain carries TRBV29-1 and TRBJ1-2, with TRBD1 matching over 8 bases. With V trimmed by 6 bases and J by 4 bases, 7 bases remained unmatched. CDR3 length equals 13 residues. Germline V CDR1 and CDR2: SQVTM, ANQGSEA.